The TCR beta chain under discussion was sequenced for a study of T cell repertoires in cytomegalovirus infection (dated by TCRdb to the late 2010s). About the investigation overall: Recently identified HLA-C-restricted CMV epitopes, whose presentation resists viral immunomodulation, were targeted by peptide stimulations together with well-studied HLA-B-restricted epitopes. Donor HLA type was relevant to the analysis, as public TCR beta signatures indicated carriage of CMV infection together with the matching HLA type. Summary of the overall study and its limitations: The ex vivo response was dominated by HLA-C-restricted CMV-specific TCR beta clonotypes, and the single most frequent clonotype in two of eight donors was supplied by these HLA-C-restricted clonotypes. In both this cohort and an independent roughly 350-donor cohort, the cumulative frequency of public TCR beta family members distinguished carriers of CMV infection plus the relevant HLA type.

This clonotype was counted only a few times. Its binding antigen is unknown. There are no base qualities to consult, and no much larger clone falls within one base. These reads were obtained on an Illumina HiSeq 1500. TCRdb took the public reads, trimmed them with fastp at Q25, ran MiXCR for clone calling and kept in-frame beta chains. CDR3 protein duplicates are merged, each entry listing the most common genes and DNA. For this sample the table gives about 830,000 distinct CDR3 sequences, of which approximately 32% were detected only once. Of the sample, about an eighth is held by the ten largest clones. Sample treatment or condition, as interpreted from the label and publication: in vitro stimulation with specific CMV peptide epitopes to enrich CMV-specific T cells. V has 6 bases trimmed and J has 7 bases trimmed; junction bases matching no gene number 12. The germline V gene sets CDR1 to SGHVS and CDR2 to FNYEAQ. The CDR3 runs 15 amino acids, cysteine and phenylalanine included. The sequence is cut down to CDR3 DNA, 45 bases in frame from base 1.

The source of this sequence is a human donor in good health (CMV status not recorded). Some clones in this sample may be carry-over from other donors' samples. The chain is made from TRBV7-6 and TRBJ2-1, with 7 central nucleotides matching TRBD1. Sample: cultured CD8+ T cells from PBMCs, taken from culture after CMV antigen stimulation. The DNA is TGTGCCAGCAGTCCACAGGGGAGAGTAGTTAATGAGCAGTTCTTC. The resulting protein is CASSPQGRVVNEQFF.